What follows is one T cell receptor (beta chain) and its context. The data were obtained in a study of blood T cells in healthy people across ages. The CDR3 spans 11 residues. The germline V gene encodes CDR1 MDHEN and CDR2 SYDVKM. V was shortened by 10 bases and J by 4 bases, with 8 bases between the two germline ends. With a J-beta primer mix and a sample-barcoded 5' primer, a second PCR ran roughly 7 to 11 cycles. From the 5' RACE reads, TCRdb called clonotypes with MiXCR, one entry per CDR3 protein. The repertoire holds approximately 690,000 distinct CDR3 sequences, with roughly three fifths as singletons.

This sequence was found in a man in his sixties in good health. This chain links TRBV28 with TRBJ2-1; no clear D. Specimen: blood. The CDR3 region has the DNA TGTGCCACTCAGAGATACAATGAGCAGTTCTTC. Residues: CATQRYNEQFF.